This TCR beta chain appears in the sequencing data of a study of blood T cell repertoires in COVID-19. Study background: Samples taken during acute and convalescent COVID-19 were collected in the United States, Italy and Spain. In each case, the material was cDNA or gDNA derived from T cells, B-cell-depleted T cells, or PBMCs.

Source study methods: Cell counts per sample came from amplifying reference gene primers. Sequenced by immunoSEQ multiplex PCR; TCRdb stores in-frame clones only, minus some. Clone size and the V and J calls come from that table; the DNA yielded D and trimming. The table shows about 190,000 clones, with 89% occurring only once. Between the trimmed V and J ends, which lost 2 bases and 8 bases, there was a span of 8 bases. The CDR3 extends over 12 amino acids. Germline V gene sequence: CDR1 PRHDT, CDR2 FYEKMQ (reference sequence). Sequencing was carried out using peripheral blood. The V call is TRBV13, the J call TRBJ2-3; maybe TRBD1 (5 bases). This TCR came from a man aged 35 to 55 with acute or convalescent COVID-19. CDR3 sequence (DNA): TGTGCCAGCAGCTTACGGACAAGTACGCAGTATTTT. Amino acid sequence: CASSLRTSTQYF. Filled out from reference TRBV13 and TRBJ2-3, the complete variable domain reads AAGVIQSPRHLIKEKRETATLKCYPIPRHDTVYWYQQGPGQDPQFLISFYEKMQSDKGSIPDRFSAQQFSDYHSELNMSSLELGDSALYFCASSLRTSTQYFGPGTRLTVL.